This is a list of T cell receptor beta chains from one sample in a study of CD8 T cells in ankylosing spondylitis. TCRdb processed the 5' RACE reads anew with MiXCR; each CDR3 protein has one entry. The profile shows approximately 210,000 distinct CDR3 sequences, about 13% of them singletons. Sequencing was carried out using blood, either unsorted or a sorted T cell fraction (not recorded which). These receptors were taken from a male donor with ankylosing spondylitis or in good health (not recorded which). The CDR3 runs from the conserved cysteine through the conserved F or W.

J gene: TRBJ2-7; V gene: TRBV30; CDR3 protein: CAWSEVTGLRREQYF
J gene: TRBJ2-5; V gene: TRBV7-9; CDR3 protein: CASSPGVWETQYF
J gene: TRBJ1-5; V gene: TRBV11-2; CDR3 protein: CASSLDRGLNQPQHF
J gene: TRBJ1-1; V gene: TRBV12-5; CDR3 protein: CASGPGQGANTEAFF
J gene: TRBJ2-5; V gene: TRBV10-3; CDR3 protein: CAISESRWAPQETQYF
J gene: TRBJ2-7; V gene: TRBV5-1; CDR3 protein: CASSLDGQFYF
J gene: TRBJ1-2; V gene: TRBV6-1; CDR3 protein: CASSEAQGGGYTF
J gene: TRBJ2-3; V gene: TRBV27; CDR3 protein: CASSPGTTRTDTQYF
J gene: TRBJ2-5; V gene: TRBV7-9; CDR3 protein: CASSLAPLEETQYF
J gene: TRBJ2-7; V gene: TRBV20-1; CDR3 protein: CSALTPSSYELYF
J gene: TRBJ2-1; V gene: TRBV7-9; CDR3 protein: CASSLAFGVGQFF
J gene: TRBJ2-2; V gene: TRBV10-3; CDR3 protein: CAISDSGVGTGELFF
J gene: TRBJ2-3; V gene: TRBV9; CDR3 protein: CASSVLGTSGPYDTQYF
J gene: TRBJ1-2; V gene: TRBV6-1; CDR3 protein: CASSEAGQGNYGYTF
J gene: TRBJ2-1; V gene: TRBV7-9; CDR3 protein: CASSLEARNEQFF
J gene: TRBJ2-1; V gene: TRBV7-9; CDR3 protein: CASSSTGTYNEQFF